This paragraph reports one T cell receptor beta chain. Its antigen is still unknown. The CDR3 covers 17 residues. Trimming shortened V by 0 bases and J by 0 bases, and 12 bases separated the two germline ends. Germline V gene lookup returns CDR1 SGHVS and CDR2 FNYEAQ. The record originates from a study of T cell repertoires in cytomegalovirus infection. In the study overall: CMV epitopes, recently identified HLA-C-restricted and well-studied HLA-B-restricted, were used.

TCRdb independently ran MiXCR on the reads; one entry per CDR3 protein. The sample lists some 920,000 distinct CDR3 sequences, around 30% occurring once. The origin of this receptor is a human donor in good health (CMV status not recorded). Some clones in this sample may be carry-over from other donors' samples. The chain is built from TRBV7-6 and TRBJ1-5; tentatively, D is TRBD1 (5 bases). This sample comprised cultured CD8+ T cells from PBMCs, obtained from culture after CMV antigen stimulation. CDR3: CASSLAHGAYSNQPQHF. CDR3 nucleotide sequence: TGTGCCAGCAGCTTAGCGCACGGGGCGTATAGCAATCAGCCCCAGCATTTT.